A selection of T cell receptor beta chains follows, all from one sample in a study of T cell repertoires in cytomegalovirus infection. One entry per CDR3 protein results from TCRdb running MiXCR on the reads. The sample holds roughly 720,000 distinct CDR3 sequences; 35% are singletons and the top ten take around 2.6%. Sequences were obtained from PBMCs. These TCRs come from a human donor in good health (CMV status not recorded). Some clones in this sample may be carry-over from other donors' samples. Both conserved end residues are part of each CDR3. For some rows the clone size is stated as once, few or many, or as a class when expanded; others skip it.

TRBJ2-3 | many | TRBV12-3/TRBV12-4 | CASSLSRTVSPDTQYF
TRBJ1-5 | - | TRBV30 | CAYGSGSNQPQHF
TRBJ1-4 | many | TRBV12-3/TRBV12-4 | CASSPRTGPNEKLFF
TRBJ2-5 | - | TRBV7-6 | CASRKPGFPETQYF
TRBJ1-2 | - | TRBV28 | CASSLDSLGHYGYTF
TRBJ2-1 | many | TRBV20-1 | CSAPGTGVNRLYNEQFF
TRBJ1-1 | - | TRBV20-1 | CSARIDSPEAFF
TRBJ2-1 | once | TRBV12-3/TRBV12-4 | CASSSAEGQFF
TRBJ1-5 | - | TRBV12-3/TRBV12-4 | CASSFDWSGDNQPQHF
TRBJ1-3 | many | TRBV6-5 | CASSYSSRGGSYRNTIYF
TRBJ2-1 | - | TRBV12-3/TRBV12-4 | CASNLQGPSSYNEQFF
TRBJ2-1 | few | TRBV20-1 | CSASRPQRGHEQFF
TRBJ2-1 | - | TRBV5-1 | CASSLRGRGPGLASVSSYNEQFF
TRBJ1-1 | - | TRBV11-2 | CASSLDPGGTAFF
TRBJ2-2 | - | TRBV28 | CASSFGSGTGELFF
TRBJ1-6 | - | TRBV13 | CASSLGRNYNSPLHF
TRBJ1-1 | few | TRBV4-1 | CASSQIPELDEAFF
TRBJ2-5 | few | TRBV11-2 | CASTRSQGFQETQYF
TRBJ2-5 | many | TRBV7-2 | CASSRTGGFGETQYF
TRBJ1-4 | - | TRBV20-1 | CSARDPSSSRRVVEKLFF
TRBJ2-2 | few | TRBV28 | CASSLSSGRAGELFF
TRBJ2-1 | few | TRBV20-1 | CSARDSLRGGHFF
TRBJ2-2 | few | TRBV19 | CATYRVSNTGELFF
TRBJ1-4 | many | TRBV7-2 | CASSPRQGAIEKLFF
TRBJ2-3 | few | TRBV6-5 | CASSWDFSTDTQYF
TRBJ2-5 | many | TRBV7-8 | CASSFRTGSETQYF
TRBJ2-3 | many | TRBV19 | CASRSRDPTDTQYF